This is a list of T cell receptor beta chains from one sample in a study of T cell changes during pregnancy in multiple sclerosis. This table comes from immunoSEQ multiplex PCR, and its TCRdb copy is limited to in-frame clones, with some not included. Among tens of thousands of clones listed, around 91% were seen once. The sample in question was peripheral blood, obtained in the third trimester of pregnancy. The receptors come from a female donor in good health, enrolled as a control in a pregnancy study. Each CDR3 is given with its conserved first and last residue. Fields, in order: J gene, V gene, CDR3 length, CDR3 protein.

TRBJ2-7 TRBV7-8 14 CASSSVITGSEQYF
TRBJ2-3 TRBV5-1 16 CASSFGPPGGPDTQYF
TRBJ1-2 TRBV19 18 CASSIWSVTKFTNYGYTF
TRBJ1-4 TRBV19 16 CASSIAFRGYNEKLFF
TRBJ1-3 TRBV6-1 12 CASSLSGNTIYF
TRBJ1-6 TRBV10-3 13 CAITDFINSPLHF
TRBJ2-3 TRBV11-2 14 CASARFGGRDTQYF
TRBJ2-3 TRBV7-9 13 CASSLQGRNTQYF
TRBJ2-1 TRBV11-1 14 CASSLGQGLYPGFF
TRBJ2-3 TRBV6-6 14 CASSSRRAGDTQYF
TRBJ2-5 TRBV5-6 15 CASSPQGRGEETQYF
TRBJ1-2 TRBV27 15 CASSWTASLGYGYTF
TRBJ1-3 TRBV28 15 CASRSAGNMGNTIYF
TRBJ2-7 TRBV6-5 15 CASSYSSGWYSEQYF
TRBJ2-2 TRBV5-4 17 CASRRTSGGLNTGELFF
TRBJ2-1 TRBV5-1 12 CASSLAGPEQFF
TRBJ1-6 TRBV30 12 CASQGASSPLHF
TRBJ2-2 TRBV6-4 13 CATGTTDTGELFF
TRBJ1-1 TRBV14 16 CASSPTFWPPGTEAFF
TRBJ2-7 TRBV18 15 CASSPRGTGGREQYF
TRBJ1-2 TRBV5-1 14 CASRYTDTSYGYTF
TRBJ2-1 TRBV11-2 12 CASSLVVNEQFF
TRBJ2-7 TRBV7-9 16 CASSLAGHDVTYEQYF
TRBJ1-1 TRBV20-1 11 CSARDIRLAFF
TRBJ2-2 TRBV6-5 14 CASSYNTGAGELFF
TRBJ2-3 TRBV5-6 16 CASSFEGDYGTDTQYF
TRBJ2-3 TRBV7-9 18 CASSLLAGRALRVDTQYF
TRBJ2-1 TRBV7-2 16 CASSSSLTSSYNEQFF
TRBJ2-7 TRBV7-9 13 CASSSGLIYEQYF
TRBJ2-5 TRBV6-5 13 CASSRGAQETQYF
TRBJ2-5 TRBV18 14 CASSPAYREETQYF
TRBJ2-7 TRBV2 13 CASRGWGGSEQYF
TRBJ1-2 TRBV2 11 CASSEAFGYTF
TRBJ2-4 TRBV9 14 CASSPGIAKNIQYF
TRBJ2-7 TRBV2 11 CAGGGNYEQYF
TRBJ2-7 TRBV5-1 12 CASSLLGYEQYF
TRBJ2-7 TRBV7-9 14 CASSPQGINYEQYF
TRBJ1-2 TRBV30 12 CAWSGGTAGYTF